The source of this TCR beta chain is a study of identical twins. One entry per CDR3 protein results from TCRdb running MiXCR on the 5' RACE reads. The sample lists a few hundred thousand distinct CDR3 sequences, approximately 10% occurring once. CDR1 and CDR2 from the germline V gene are DFQATT and SNEGSKA (reference sequence). Unmatched junction bases numbered 15, after V lost 6 bases and J lost 6 bases. The CDR3 sequence is 16 residues long. This chain joins TRBV20-1 and TRBJ2-1, with 9 bases that match TRBD1. This sequence was found in a woman aged 45-65 years in good health. Sequenced material: naive T cells sorted from blood. The DNA of the CDR3 is TGCAGTGCAACGACCTCCGGGACAGGGACACTCAATGAGCAGTTCTTC. The encoded protein is CSATTSGTGTLNEQFF.